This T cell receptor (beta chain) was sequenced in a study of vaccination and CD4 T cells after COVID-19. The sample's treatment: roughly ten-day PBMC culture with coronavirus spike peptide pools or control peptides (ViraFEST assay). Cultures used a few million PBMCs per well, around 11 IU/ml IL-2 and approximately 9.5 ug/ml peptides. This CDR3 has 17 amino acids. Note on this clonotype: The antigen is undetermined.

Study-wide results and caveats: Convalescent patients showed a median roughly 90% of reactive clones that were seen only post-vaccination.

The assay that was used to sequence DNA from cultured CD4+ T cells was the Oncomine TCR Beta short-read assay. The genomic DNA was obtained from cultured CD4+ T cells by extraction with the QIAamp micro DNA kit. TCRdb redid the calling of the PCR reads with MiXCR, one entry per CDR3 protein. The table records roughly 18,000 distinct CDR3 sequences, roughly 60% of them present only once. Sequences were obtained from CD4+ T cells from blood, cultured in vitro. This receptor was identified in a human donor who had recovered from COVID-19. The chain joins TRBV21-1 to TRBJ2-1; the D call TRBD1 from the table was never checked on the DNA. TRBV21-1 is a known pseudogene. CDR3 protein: CASSAKTRDRGLNEQFF. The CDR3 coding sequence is TGTGCCAGCAGCGCCAAGACCCGGGACAGGGGTTTGAATGAGCAGTTCTTC.